The 4 T cell receptor beta chains given below trace back to one sample, sequenced in a study of blood T cell repertoires in COVID-19. Measured with immunoSEQ multiplex PCR; TCRdb has only the in-frame clones, and not every one. The profile shows around 140,000 clones, around 83% of them singletons. The specimen sequenced was peripheral blood. These receptor sequences come from a human donor with acute or convalescent COVID-19. The donor label of this sample is uncertain.

The chain carries TRBV4-1 and TRBJ2-6; perhaps TRBD2 as D (6 bases). Germline values: CDR1 MGHRA, CDR2 YSYEKL. The V and J ends lost 1 base and 0 bases respectively, with 10 bases between them. The CDR3 is 17 residues long. The DNA of the CDR3 is TGCGCCAGCAGCCAAGGGAGGGCCCACTCTGGGGCCAACGTCCTGACTTTC. It translates to CASSQGRAHSGANVLTF.

This clone was detected only once. The CDR3 DNA reads as TGTGCCAGCAGCTCAAGCACCTCAACGGGAGTACTCAATGAGCAGTTCTTC. Encoded protein: CASSSSTSTGVLNEQFF. The chain uses TRBV7-8 and TRBJ2-1; TRBD2 is a possible D gene (6 bases). The CDR3 contains 17 residues. Germline loops: CDR1 SGHVS, CDR2 FQNEAQ. The ends were cut back, 4 bases at V and 6 bases at J, with 22 bases in the middle.

The rearrangement links TRBV27 to TRBJ2-3; a possible D gene is TRBD1 (6 bases). The CDR3 covers 15 residues. CDR1 and CDR2 from the germline V gene are MNHEY and SMNVEV (reference sequence). The germline V and J ends were trimmed by 0 bases and 0 bases, with 7 bases remaining between them. The CDR3 coding sequence is TGTGCCAGCAGTTTATCCCAGGGGAGCACAGATACGCAGTATTTT. Translating gives CASSLSQGSTDTQYF.

This chain connects TRBV28 to TRBJ1-2, with TRBD1 matching 9 bases. This CDR3 is built from 14 residues. The germline gives CDR1 MDHEN, CDR2 SYDVKM. With 5 bases clipped from V and 8 bases from J, the junction kept 9 bases outside the gene matches. The chain's CDR3 is CASSKPGQGSGYTF. The CDR3, as DNA: TGTGCCAGCAGTAAACCGGGACAGGGAAGCGGCTACACCTTC.